This TCR beta chain was identified during a study of blood T cell repertoires in COVID-19. The V gene's germline CDR1 is LGHNA and CDR2 YNFKEQ. J gave up 9 bases and V 0 bases, and 4 bases lay outside the gene matches. This CDR3 spans 16 amino acids. This clone was counted many times. Sequencing used immunoSEQ multiplex PCR; TCRdb keeps in-frame clones, though not all of them. This table has about 300,000 clones, around 85% appearing once. The chain employs TRBV4-2 and TRBJ1-6; 11 nucleotides line up with TRBD1. Sequenced material: PBMCs or T cells enriched from blood (not recorded which). This TCR came from a man younger than 40 who had recovered from COVID-19. CDR3 region: CASSQDPGTGGSPLHF. CDR3 nucleotide sequence: TGTGCCAGCAGCCAAGATCCCGGGACAGGGGGTTCACCCCTCCACTTT.